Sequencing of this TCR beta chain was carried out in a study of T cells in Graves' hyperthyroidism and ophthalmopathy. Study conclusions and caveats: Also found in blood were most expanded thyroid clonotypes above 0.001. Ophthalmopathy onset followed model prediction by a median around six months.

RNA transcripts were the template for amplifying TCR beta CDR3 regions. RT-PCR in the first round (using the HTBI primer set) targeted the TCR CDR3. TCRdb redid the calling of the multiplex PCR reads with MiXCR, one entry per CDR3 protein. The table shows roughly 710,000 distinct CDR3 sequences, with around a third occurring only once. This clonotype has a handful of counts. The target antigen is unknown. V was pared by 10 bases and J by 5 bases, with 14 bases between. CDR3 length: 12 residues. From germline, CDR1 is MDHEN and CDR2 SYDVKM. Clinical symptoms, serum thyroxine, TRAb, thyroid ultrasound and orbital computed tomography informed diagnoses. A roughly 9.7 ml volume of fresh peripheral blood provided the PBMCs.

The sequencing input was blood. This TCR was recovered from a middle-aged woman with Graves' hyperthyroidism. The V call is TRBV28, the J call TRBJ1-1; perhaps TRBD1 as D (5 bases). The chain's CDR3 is CATTDRFTEAFF. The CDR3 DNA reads TGTGCCACTACTGACAGATTTACTGAAGCTTTCTTT.